This T cell receptor (beta chain) is drawn from a study of OX40 agonist ivuxolimab in advanced cancers. Study as a whole: With ivuxolimab, an agonistic anti-OX40 (CD134) antibody, patients were treated. The study reported partial responses in three patients: one hepatocellular carcinoma, two cutaneous melanoma.

Only in-frame clones appear in the TCRdb table, and some are missing; sequencing was by immunoSEQ multiplex PCR. The sample has some 70,000 clones; approximately 87% are singletons. General study results and limits: Compared with CD4+, CD8+ T cells on average had more expanded clones.

As regards this clone: Its matching antigen is unknown.

Blood was sampled at baseline, cycle 4 day 1, and cycle 7 day 1. Trimming left V 5 bases short and J 7 bases short, with 17 bases between. Germline values: CDR1 GTSNPN, CDR2 SVGIG (reference sequence). CDR3 length: 13 amino acids. This rearrangement joins TRBV30 to TRBJ1-1, with D unclear. The source material was CD4+ or CD8+ T cells sorted from blood, sampled in a trial of the OX40 agonist ivuxolimab. This sequence was found in an adult with an advanced solid tumor such as melanoma, head and neck, liver or kidney cancer. CDR3 nucleotide sequence: TGTGCCTGGGCGTTCAGTCCGGGAAGTGAAGCTTTCTTT. This encodes CAWAFSPGSEAFF.